This entry lists 10 T cell receptor beta chains sequenced from one sample in a study of T cell changes during pregnancy in multiple sclerosis. Produced via immunoSEQ multiplex PCR; TCRdb's table is partial and in-frame only. The sample holds about 100,000 clones, about 94% seen once. Material: peripheral blood, obtained before pregnancy. These receptors originate from a female donor with multiple sclerosis, enrolled in a pregnancy study.

The chain has TRBV7-2 and TRBJ1-1, with 7 bases aligning to TRBD1. This CDR3 is 13 amino acids long. The germline gives CDR1 SGHTA, CDR2 FQGNSA. J gave up 6 bases and V 1 base, and 2 bases lay outside the gene matches. In DNA, the CDR3 is TGTGCCAGCAGCTTAGGCAGGGGGGCTGAAGCTTTCTTT. It is translated as CASSLGRGAEAFF.

V and J are TRBV29-1 and TRBJ1-2, with D tentatively TRBD1 (6 bases). Germline V gene data show CDR1 as SQVTM and CDR2 as ANQGSEA. CDR3 length: 11 residues. The V end lost 8 bases, the J end lost 8 bases, and 15 bases lay between the germline ends. The CDR3 bases are TGCAGCTCGCAGGGGTTCAAAGGCTACACCTTC. Translation gives CSSQGFKGYTF. Full variable domain (outside the CDR3, taken from reference TRBV29-1 and TRBJ1-2): SAVISQKPSRDICQRGTSLTIQCQVDSQVTMMFWYRQQPGQSLTLIATANQGSEATYESGFVIDKFPISRPNLTFSTLTVSNMSPEDSSIYLCSSQGFKGYTFGSGTRLTVV.

This rearrangement joins TRBV5-1 to TRBJ1-4, with 10 bases matching TRBD1. Germline CDR1 reads SGHRS; CDR2 reads YFSETQ. This CDR3 has 15 residues. Trimming at V came to 1 base and at J to 6 bases, leaving 3 bases not matched to a gene. CDR3 DNA: TGCGCCAGCAGCTTGTCCGGGACAGGGGATGAAAAACTGTTTTTT. Its protein is CASSLSGTGDEKLFF.

The V call is TRBV25-1, the J call TRBJ2-3; D possibly corresponds to TRBD2 (5 bases). CDR1 and CDR2 (germline): MGHDK, SYGVNS. This CDR3 has 16 residues. Between the trimmed V and J ends, which lost 2 bases and 5 bases, there was a span of 17 bases. The CDR3 region has the DNA TGTGCCAGCAGTGAAGGGTTTGAGAGGGTTCGAGATACGCAGTATTTT. Translated: CASSEGFERVRDTQYF.

This clone was observed a single time. CDR3 region: CASSRGDSRVGEAFF. Written as DNA, the CDR3 is TGTGCCAGCAGCCGCGGCGACTCCAGGGTAGGGGAAGCTTTCTTT. The chain couples TRBV11-2 to TRBJ1-1, with D possibly TRBD1 on 5 matching bases. This CDR3 has 15 residues. Germline V gene sequence: CDR1 SGHAT, CDR2 FQNNGV. Deletions cut 5 bases from V and 8 bases from J, with 21 bases between.

The CDR3 region has the DNA TGTGCCAGCTCACCCTCTAGGGGGCCTGAAAAACTGTTTTTT. This encodes CASSPSRGPEKLFF. The chain carries TRBV18 and TRBJ1-4; 7 bases are a match to TRBD1. The CDR3 length is 14 residues. The J segment lost 7 bases and the V segment lost 3 bases, leaving 5 bases of the junction unmatched. Germline V lookup: CDR1 KGHSH, CDR2 LQKENI.

V and J are TRBV7-9 and TRBJ1-1; D not resolved. Trimming shortened V by 3 bases and J by 3 bases, and 5 bases separated the two germline ends. The CDR3 has 12 amino acids. The germline V gene has CDR1 SEHNR and CDR2 FQNEAQ (reference sequence). The CDR3 DNA sequence: TGTGCCAGCAGCTTTGCGGACACTGAAGCTTTCTTT. This translates into CASSFADTEAFF.

The gene calls are TRBV19 and TRBJ1-5; D is ambiguous. Germline values: CDR1 LNHDA, CDR2 SQIVND (reference sequence). Deletions cut 7 bases from V and 0 bases from J, with 10 bases between. This CDR3 region has 14 residues. Here the CDR3 DNA reads TGTGCCAGTATTGAGGGTTATAGCAATCAGCCCCAGCATTTT. Its translation: CASIEGYSNQPQHF.

This clone was seen only a few times. The chain is built from TRBV7-3 and TRBJ2-3; possible D gene TRBD2, 6 bases. This CDR3 contains 15 residues. The germline V and J ends were trimmed by 2 bases and 2 bases, with 11 bases remaining between them. CDR1 is SGHTA, CDR2 FQGTGA, per germline. CDR3: CASSLFGGPTDTQYF. CDR3 DNA: TGTGCCAGCAGCTTATTCGGGGGACCCACAGATACGCAGTATTTT.

The chain links TRBV25-1 to TRBJ2-3; D ambiguous. V was pared by 4 bases and J by 0 bases, with 5 bases between. The CDR3 spans 13 residues. Germline V gives CDR1 MGHDK, CDR2 SYGVNS. The chain's CDR3 is CASSVTSTDTQYF. In nucleotides, the CDR3 is TGTGCCAGCAGTGTTACTAGCACAGATACGCAGTATTTT.